Included here is one T cell receptor (beta chain) sequence, with context. Trimming took off 4 bases at V and 0 bases at J, with 7 bases between the two ends. The CDR3 has 15 residues. Germline CDR1 and CDR2: MNHEY and SVGEGT. TCRdb analysed the RT-PCR reads with MiXCR anew, one entry per CDR3 protein. The table records more than 550,000 distinct CDR3 sequences, more than 13% of them present only once. What was sequenced was memory CD4+ T cells from blood. The J gene is TRBJ2-6, the V gene TRBV6-2 or TRBV6-3; no clear D gene. The sequence was obtained from a female donor in good health, serving as a healthy control. The CDR3 DNA reads TGTGCCAGCAGTTCCCTGGGCTCTGGGGCCAACGTCCTGACTTTC. Amino acid sequence: CASSSLGSGANVLTF.